Below are 14 T cell receptor beta chains sequenced from a single sample in a study of identical twins. TCRdb reprocessed the 5' RACE reads via MiXCR and lists one record per CDR3 protein. The sample yields 700,000 or so distinct CDR3 sequences, under 9% seen once. The sample also formed part of further work on yellow fever vaccine responses in identical twins.

Sequenced sample: PBMCs. The receptors stem from a woman under 30 in good health.

This sequence joins TRBV5-5 and TRBJ2-1; possibly TRBD2 for D (6 bases). Trimming removed 3 bases at V and 4 bases at J, with 14 bases between. The length of the CDR3 is 15 residues. CDR1 is SGHKS and CDR2 is YYEKEE in the germline V gene (reference sequence). The CDR3 here is CASSWAREGYNEQFF. CDR3 sequence (DNA): TGTGCCAGCAGCTGGGCGCGGGAAGGGTACAATGAGCAGTTCTTC.

This clonotype was recorded many times. The chain combines TRBV7-2 with TRBJ2-1; a weak D match, TRBD2 (5 bases). Germline assignment: CDR1 SGHTA and CDR2 FQGNSA. The V gene lost 3 bases and the J gene lost 4 bases, with 13 bases spanning the gap. The CDR3 extends over 15 amino acids. CDR3 loop: CASSLGGELYNEQFF. The CDR3 DNA is TGTGCCAGCAGCTTGGGTGGGGAGCTATACAATGAGCAGTTCTTC.

V is TRBV20-1 and J is TRBJ2-7, with 9 nucleotides matching TRBD1. CDR1 is DFQATT and CDR2 is SNEGSKA in the germline V gene (reference sequence). The CDR3 contains 14 residues. After removal of 3 bases from V and 3 bases from J, the junction contained 6 bases not matched to a gene. The DNA for the CDR3 is TGCAGTGCTAGGACAGACAGGGGGATCTACGAGCAGTACTTC. The encoded protein is CSARTDRGIYEQYF.

This clonotype has at least ten counts. The rearrangement joins TRBV7-9 to TRBJ1-2; possibly TRBD1 for D (5 bases). The germline gives CDR1 SEHNR, CDR2 FQNEAQ (reference sequence). The V and J ends lost 6 bases and 2 bases respectively, with 10 bases between them. The CDR3 spans 13 residues. The CDR3 DNA follows: TGTGCCAGCAGTTTACAGGAGAACTATGGCTACACCTTC. Amino acids: CASSLQENYGYTF.

This chain joins TRBV12-3 or TRBV12-4 and TRBJ2-7; TRBD2 matches 8 bases. V shed 2 bases, J shed 6 bases, and the junction held 18 bases outside the gene matches. The CDR3 is made up of 18 amino acids. Here the CDR3 DNA reads TGTGCCAGCAGTTTAACCGCGGGAAGCGGGAGTTCCCCTCTCGAGCAGTACTTC. Translation gives CASSLTAGSGSSPLEQYF.

The rearrangement joins TRBV27 to TRBJ2-5; 7 bases agree with TRBD2. CDR1 is MNHEY, CDR2 SMNVEV, per germline (reference sequence). The CDR3 loop spans 16 amino acids. J lost 2 bases, V lost 2 bases, and 8 bases had no gene match. This CDR3 reads CASSLGRAGIQETQYF. CDR3 bases: TGTGCCAGCAGTTTAGGCCGAGCGGGGATTCAAGAGACCCAGTACTTC.

The chain carries TRBV6-5 and TRBJ1-6; unclear D gene. The CDR3 is 16 residues long. Germline V CDR1 and CDR2: MNHEY, SVGAGI. V gave up 0 bases and J gave up 4 bases, with 10 bases separating them. The CDR3 DNA is TGTGCCAGCAGTTACTCGAGGCTAGGGTATAATTCACCCCTCCACTTT. This sequence encodes CASSYSRLGYNSPLHF.

V gene TRBV12-3 or TRBV12-4 combines with J gene TRBJ1-2; D gene uncertain. CDR3 length equals 13 residues. V gave up 6 bases and J gave up 1 base, with 9 bases separating them. For the CDR3, the DNA is TGTGCCAGCAGAATTACAAGTAACTATGGCTACACCTTC. As protein: CASRITSNYGYTF.

This clonotype was counted ten times or more. The V gene is TRBV29-1, the J gene TRBJ2-6, with TRBD1 matching 8 bases. This CDR3 is 17 amino acids long. Germline trimming cut 6 bases from V and 0 bases from J; bases unmatched to any gene: 10. CDR1 is SQVTM, CDR2 ANQGSEA, per germline. CDR3 region: CSVTTGGSPSGANVLTF. CDR3 nucleotides: TGCAGCGTAACTACAGGGGGAAGTCCCTCTGGGGCCAACGTCCTGACTTTC.

The table lists this clonotype with many counts. CDR3 sequence reads: CASSPDGGRNEQYF. The CDR3 bases are TGTGCCAGCAGCCCGGATGGGGGGCGAAACGAGCAGTACTTC. The V gene is TRBV7-9, the J gene TRBJ2-7; either TRBD1 or TRBD2 may fit D (6 bases each). This CDR3 spans 14 amino acids. Germline V gene sequence: CDR1 SEHNR, CDR2 FQNEAQ (reference sequence). Trimming stripped 5 bases from V and 5 bases from J, with 16 bases between. Supplemented by reference TRBV7-9 and TRBJ2-7, the full variable domain reads DTGVSQNPRHKITKRGQNVTFRCDPISEHNRLYWYRQTLGQGPEFLTYFQNEAQLEKSRLLSDRFSAERPKGSFSTLEIQRTEQGDSAMYLCASSPDGGRNEQYFGPGTRLTVT.

This clonotype was observed at least ten times. The rearrangement joins TRBV7-2 to TRBJ1-5; D remains ambiguous. In germline, CDR1 is SGHTA, CDR2 FQGNSA. This CDR3 has 14 amino acids. Trimming shortened V by 5 bases and J by 2 bases, and 10 bases separated the two germline ends. CDR3 nucleotide sequence: TGTGCCAGCAGCCCGGCGCCGGGCAATCAGCCCCAGCATTTT. The encoded protein is CASSPAPGNQPQHF.

V gene TRBV6-2 or TRBV6-3 combines with J gene TRBJ2-5; 8 nucleotides align to TRBD1. The germline V gene encodes CDR1 MNHEY and CDR2 SVGEGT. J was trimmed by 1 base and V by 6 bases; bases with no gene match: 10. This CDR3 has 16 amino acids. The CDR3, as DNA: TGTGCCAGCAGCCGCAAAGGACAGGGATTCCAAGAGACCCAGTACTTC. Its translation is CASSRKGQGFQETQYF.

Many counts were recorded for this clonotype. V gene TRBV12-3 or TRBV12-4 combines with J gene TRBJ2-3, with 10 positions matching TRBD2. The ends lost 7 bases at V and 3 bases at J; junction bases unmatched: 7. The CDR3 contains 15 residues. The CDR3 loop is CASNLAGEVTDTQYF. CDR3 DNA sequence: TGTGCCAGCAATCTAGCGGGAGAAGTGACAGATACGCAGTATTTT.

With respect to this clonotype: Possible read error: a much larger clone is one base away. V gene TRBV5-1 combines with J gene TRBJ1-1, with TRBD1 identical over 7 bases. Germline V CDR1 and CDR2: SGHRS, YFSETQ. V was clipped by 0 bases and J by 0 bases; unmatched bases: 2. CDR3 length equals 15 residues. As DNA, the CDR3 is TGCGCCAGCAGCTTGGCGGGACAGCTGAACACTGAAGCTTTCTTT. The encoded protein is CASSLAGQLNTEAFF.